These 25 T cell receptor beta chains were sequenced from one sample in a study of T cells in Graves' hyperthyroidism and ophthalmopathy. Amplification of TCR beta CDR3 regions was performed using RNA transcripts as template. A set of HTBI primers served as the primers for a first-round RT-PCR of the TCR CDR3. TCRdb called the multiplex PCR reads again in MiXCR, with one record for every CDR3 protein. Among a few hundred thousand distinct CDR3 sequences listed, roughly 25% were seen once. The specimen sequenced was blood. The receptor source for this set is a man between 50 and 59 years old with Graves' hyperthyroidism.

The rearrangement joins TRBV6-6 to TRBJ2-1, with D unclear. V shed 0 bases and J shed 4 bases, with 10 bases lying between them. Per germline, CDR1 MNHNY and CDR2 SVGAGI (reference sequence). The CDR3 extends over 15 amino acids. The CDR3 loop reads CASSYSWSGYNEQFF. In DNA form, the CDR3 reads TGTGCCAGCAGTTACTCGTGGTCTGGGTACAATGAGCAGTTCTTC.

This clonotype was counted a few times. The rearrangement joins TRBV20-1 to TRBJ2-3, with 12 bases lining up with TRBD2. Germline CDR1 and CDR2: DFQATT and SNEGSKA (reference sequence). The CDR3 has 15 residues. The V and J ends lost 5 bases and 5 bases, in that order; junction bases with no gene match: 8. Written as DNA, the CDR3 is TGCAGTGCTCGGACTAGCGGGATCAACTTAGATACGCAGTATTTT. It translates to CSARTSGINLDTQYF.

V gene TRBV5-1 combines with J gene TRBJ2-1, with 16 bases fitting TRBD2. This CDR3 is 17 amino acids long. J was trimmed by 7 bases and V by 4 bases; bases with no gene match: 8. Germline values: CDR1 SGHRS, CDR2 YFSETQ. CDR3 protein: CASSPGLAGGRGNEQFF. The CDR3 region has the DNA TGCGCCAGCAGCCCGGGACTAGCGGGAGGGCGGGGGAATGAGCAGTTCTTC.

There are many counts of this clonotype. The genes are TRBV3-1 and TRBJ2-3; possibly TRBD1 or TRBD2 for D (5 bases each). Germline V lookup: CDR1 LGHDT, CDR2 YNNKEL (reference sequence). The length of the CDR3 is 17 residues. The V gene lost 2 bases and the J gene lost 1 base, with 16 bases spanning the gap. The CDR3 here is CASSQRSGPSGTDTQYF. In DNA, the CDR3 is TGTGCCAGCAGCCAAAGGTCGGGACCTTCGGGCACAGATACGCAGTATTTT.

This clonotype has more than one count but fewer than ten. V usage is TRBV27 and J usage is TRBJ2-3; weak D call: TRBD2 (6 bases). Germline CDR1 MNHEY, CDR2 SMNVEV (reference sequence). The CDR3 sequence is 11 residues long. V shed 7 bases and J shed 5 bases, with 7 bases lying between them. DNA of the CDR3: TGTGCCAGCACGGAGGGAGATACGCAGTATTTT. It codes for CASTEGDTQYF.

This clonotype has at least ten counts. The gene calls are TRBV28 and TRBJ2-5; 12 nucleotides align to TRBD2. Trimming took 3 bases from V and 4 from J; bases not matched to a gene: 3. CDR3 length: 15 residues. Germline V gives CDR1 MDHEN, CDR2 SYDVKM. The CDR3 nucleotides read TGTGCCAGCAGTTTGCTAGCGGGAGGGATAGAGACCCAGTACTTC. Protein sequence: CASSLLAGGIETQYF.

A few counts support this clonotype. The chain links TRBV6-1 to TRBJ2-7; 9 nucleotides match TRBD1. The CDR3 runs to 14 residues. V was clipped by 5 bases and J by 3 bases; unmatched bases: 5. The V gene's germline CDR1 is MNHNS and CDR2 SASEGT. The CDR3 DNA reads TGTGCCAGCAGTCCAAGGGGACAGGGCTACGAGCAGTACTTC. It yields the protein CASSPRGQGYEQYF.

The sample holds a few counts of this clonotype. The chain has TRBV9 and TRBJ2-1; D uncertain. The CDR3 is made up of 13 amino acids. CDR1 is SGDLS, CDR2 YYNGEE, per germline. Deletions cut 1 base from V and 10 bases from J, with 12 bases between. CDR3 in DNA: TGTGCCAGCAGCGTACTAGTAACGGGCGAGCAGTTCTTC. It translates to CASSVLVTGEQFF. Full variable domain (outside the CDR3, taken from reference TRBV9 and TRBJ2-1): DSGVTQTPKHLITATGQRVTLRCSPRSGDLSVYWYQQSLDQGLQFLIQYYNGEERAKGNILERFSAQQFPDLHSELNLSSLELGDSALYFCASSVLVTGEQFFGPGTRLTVL.

This rearrangement joins TRBV7-9 to TRBJ1-5; 7 bases fit TRBD1. V gave up 1 base and J gave up 3 bases; unmatched junction bases: 3. The CDR3 is 15 amino acids. CDR1 and CDR2 from the germline V gene are SEHNR and FQNEAQ (reference sequence). CDR3 bases: TGTGCCAGCAGCTTAGGAGGGGGCGACAATCAGCCCCAGCATTTT. Its protein is CASSLGGGDNQPQHF. The full variable domain, completed using reference TRBV7-9 and TRBJ1-5, is DTGVSQNPRHKITKRGQNVTFRCDPISEHNRLYWYRQTLGQGPEFLTYFQNEAQLEKSRLLSDRFSAERPKGSFSTLEIQRTEQGDSAMYLCASSLGGGDNQPQHFGDGTRLSIL.

This clonotype was seen many times. The rearrangement uses TRBV11-2 and TRBJ1-1; D is ambiguous. Germline lookup yields CDR1 SGHAT and CDR2 FQNNGV. This CDR3 has 15 residues. Trimming stripped 4 bases from V and 4 bases from J, with 16 bases between. The CDR3 loop reads CASSSPRQRGTEAFF. The CDR3 DNA reads as TGTGCCAGCAGCTCCCCACGGCAGCGGGGCACTGAAGCTTTCTTT.

This chain links TRBV5-4 with TRBJ2-3; D possibly matches TRBD1 or TRBD2 (5 bases each). The CDR3 spans 13 residues. Germline-derived CDR1 and CDR2 are SGHNT and YYREEE (reference sequence). V was pared by 3 bases and J by 4 bases, with 9 bases between. The DNA for the CDR3 is TGTGCCAGCAGCTCGAGGGGAGCAGATACGCAGTATTTT. Translating gives CASSSRGADTQYF.

This clonotype was observed at least ten times. The chain recombines TRBV7-3 with TRBJ2-7, with 11 bases matching TRBD1. Unmatched junction bases numbered 4, after V lost 4 bases and J lost 5 bases. The CDR3 totals 14 residues. Germline V lookup: CDR1 SGHTA, CDR2 FQGTGA. The CDR3 is CASSWTGGWDEQYF. The CDR3, as DNA: TGTGCCAGCAGCTGGACAGGGGGCTGGGACGAGCAGTACTTC.

This clonotype came up many times. The rearrangement links TRBV2 to TRBJ2-1; D is undetermined. This CDR3 has 12 residues. Trimming removed 7 bases at V and 8 bases at J, with 12 bases between. CDR1 SNHLY and CDR2 FYNNEI come from the germline V gene. The CDR3 here is CASIPDGDEQFF. CDR3 nucleotides: TGTGCCAGCATTCCTGACGGAGATGAGCAGTTCTTC.

The CDR3 loop reads CASSVGPGVDTDTQYF. CDR3 coding DNA: TGTGCCAGCAGCGTAGGACCCGGGGTCGACACAGATACGCAGTATTTT. The chain recombines TRBV9 with TRBJ2-3; D perhaps matches TRBD2 (5 bases). V lost 0 bases, J lost 2 bases, and 13 bases lay in between. CDR3 length: 16 amino acids. The germline V gene has CDR1 SGDLS and CDR2 YYNGEE. Supplemented by reference TRBV9 and TRBJ2-3, the full variable domain reads DSGVTQTPKHLITATGQRVTLRCSPRSGDLSVYWYQQSLDQGLQFLIQYYNGEERAKGNILERFSAQQFPDLHSELNLSSLELGDSALYFCASSVGPGVDTDTQYFGPGTRLTVL.

A few counts support this clonotype. The chain carries TRBV24-1 and TRBJ1-4; D remains unclear. The CDR3 is made up of 12 amino acids. The ends were cut back, 5 bases at V and 8 bases at J, with 8 bases in the middle. Germline V gene sequence: CDR1 KGHDR, CDR2 SFDVKD. The CDR3 DNA is TGTGCCACCAGTGGCTCAACAGAAAAACTGTTTTTT. It is translated as CATSGSTEKLFF.

The rearrangement links TRBV11-2 to TRBJ2-5; TRBD2 aligns across 12 bases. With V trimmed by 6 bases and J by 4 bases, 6 bases remained unmatched. CDR1 is SGHAT, CDR2 FQNNGV, per germline. This CDR3 comprises 15 residues. CDR3 coding DNA: TGTGCCAGCAGGGCTAGCGGGAGGGCCTCAGAGACCCAGTACTTC. Translation gives CASRASGRASETQYF.

This clonotype was seen at least ten times. The rearrangement links TRBV2 to TRBJ1-1; D not resolved. Trimming stripped 0 bases from V and 6 bases from J, with 8 bases between. CDR1 is SNHLY and CDR2 is FYNNEI in the germline V gene. This CDR3 has 13 amino acids. Here the CDR3 DNA reads TGTGCCAGCAGTGAAGCGAGAGGTGCTGAAGCTTTCTTT. Translated, it gives CASSEARGAEAFF.

A few counts support this clonotype. The rearrangement uses TRBV11-2 and TRBJ2-5; no clear D. Germline V gene lookup returns CDR1 SGHAT and CDR2 FQNNGV. This CDR3 contains 15 residues. V dropped 1 base and J dropped 3 bases, with 12 bases sitting between them. The CDR3 region is CASSLAPDTEETQYF. CDR3 nucleotide sequence: TGTGCCAGCAGCTTAGCCCCTGACACCGAAGAGACCCAGTACTTC.

This chain links TRBV18 with TRBJ2-2; D is ambiguous. The germline V gene has CDR1 KGHSH and CDR2 LQKENI. CDR3 length equals 14 residues. Trimming took off 0 bases at V and 4 bases at J, with 6 bases between the two ends. The CDR3 is CASSPPQPTGELFF. As DNA, the CDR3 is TGTGCCAGCTCACCACCCCAGCCCACCGGGGAGCTGTTTTTT.

This clonotype was counted at least ten times. V and J are TRBV12-3 or TRBV12-4 and TRBJ2-7; 8 bases fit TRBD1. The CDR3 has 14 residues. Trimming at V came to 6 bases and at J to 3 bases, leaving 7 bases not matched to a gene. Here the CDR3 reads CASSLPGGSYEQYF. The CDR3 DNA sequence: TGTGCCAGCAGCCTACCAGGGGGCAGCTACGAGCAGTACTTC.

The rearrangement uses TRBV24-1 and TRBJ2-1; TRBD2 is a possible D gene (5 bases). Trimming pared 5 bases from V and 8 bases from J, leaving 12 bases between. Germline V CDR1 and CDR2: KGHDR, SFDVKD. CDR3 length equals 13 residues. The CDR3 nucleotides read TGTGCCACCAGTGGGAGAGCGGTTGATGAGCAGTTCTTC. As protein: CATSGRAVDEQFF.

This clonotype has a count of ten or more. The chain has TRBV12-3 or TRBV12-4 and TRBJ2-1, with a possible D match to TRBD1 (5 bases). The V end was cut by 6 bases, the J end by 7 bases, with 10 bases between. The CDR3 runs 12 residues. The CDR3 DNA is TGTGCCAGCAGGGATGCAGGGAATGAGCAGTTCTTC. Translating gives CASRDAGNEQFF.

The rearrangement uses TRBV19 and TRBJ2-1, with D possibly matching TRBD2 (5 bases). Deletions cut 0 bases from V and 12 bases from J, with 9 bases between. The CDR3 is made up of 12 amino acids. Germline lookup yields CDR1 LNHDA and CDR2 SQIVND (reference sequence). The CDR3 reads CASSIDPRAQFF. CDR3 bases: TGTGCCAGTAGTATAGATCCGAGGGCGCAGTTCTTC.

This clonotype was found a few times. The V and J genes are TRBV5-1 and TRBJ1-5; no definite D call. Trimming pared 8 bases from V and 0 bases from J, leaving 18 bases between. The length of the CDR3 is 16 residues. CDR1 is SGHRS, CDR2 YFSETQ, per germline. In DNA form, the CDR3 reads TGCGCCAGTCCGCAGGATTCCAGGCATAGCAATCAGCCCCAGCATTTT. This encodes CASPQDSRHSNQPQHF.

The chain is built from TRBV12-5 and TRBJ2-1; TRBD2 agrees at 8 bases. The V gene end was trimmed by 1 base and the J gene end by 9 bases; junction bases not matched to a gene: 2. Looked up from germline, CDR1 is LGHNT and CDR2 is FRNRAP. The CDR3 is 13 amino acids. The CDR3, as DNA: TGTGCTAGTGGTTTGGGGACTAGCCGTGAGCAGTTCTTC. It specifies CASGLGTSREQFF. The whole variable domain, remainder taken from reference TRBV12-5 and TRBJ2-1, is DARVTQTPRHKVTEMGQEVTMRCQPILGHNTVFWYRQTMMQGLELLAYFRNRAPLDDSGMPKDRFSAEMPDATLATLKIQPSEPRDSAVYFCASGLGTSREQFFGPGTRLTVL.